The 31 T cell receptor beta chains below were found in one sample sequenced in a study of T cells in Graves' hyperthyroidism and ophthalmopathy. Researchers took RNA transcripts and amplified the TCR beta CDR3 regions from them. HTBI primers were the set used in a first-round RT-PCR of the TCR CDR3. TCRdb processed the multiplex PCR reads anew with MiXCR; each CDR3 protein has one entry. The sample includes about 500,000 distinct CDR3 sequences, roughly 18% of them seen just once. Sequencing input: blood. These receptors all come from a woman under 30 with Graves' ophthalmopathy.

This clonotype was found a few times. The V and J genes are TRBV28 and TRBJ2-3, with 14 nucleotides matching TRBD2. The germline V gene has CDR1 MDHEN and CDR2 SYDVKM. The CDR3 is made up of 16 amino acids. Trimming at V came to 7 bases and at J to 5 bases, leaving 8 bases not matched to a gene. CDR3 amino acids: CASTVSGLAGGDTQYF. The CDR3 nucleotides are TGTGCCAGCACCGTTTCCGGACTAGCGGGAGGAGATACGCAGTATTTT.

This clonotype showed up just a few times. The gene calls are TRBV5-8 and TRBJ2-2, with 7 bases matching TRBD1. The CDR3 loop spans 14 amino acids. CDR1 and CDR2 (germline): SGHTS, YDEGEE. The V gene end was trimmed by 4 bases and the J gene end by 7 bases; junction bases not matched to a gene: 7. Written as DNA, the CDR3 is TGTGCCAGCAGCACAATACAGGGGCACGGGGAGCTGTTTTTT. It is translated as CASSTIQGHGELFF.

This chain uses TRBV28 with TRBJ2-3; 11 nucleotides align to TRBD2. The CDR3 spans 15 residues. Germline V gives CDR1 MDHEN, CDR2 SYDVKM. V dropped 6 bases and J dropped 4; count of bases not matched to a gene: 6. CDR3 sequence (DNA): TGTGCCAGCAGCCGACTAGCGGGACCCGCAGATACGCAGTATTTT. Its translation is CASSRLAGPADTQYF.

This clonotype was counted a few times. The rearrangement uses TRBV5-4 and TRBJ2-2; D is possibly TRBD2 (6 bases). Germline V lookup: CDR1 SGHNT, CDR2 YYREEE (reference sequence). V lost 0 bases to trimming and J lost 6 bases, with 12 bases between them. This CDR3 has 15 residues. Here the CDR3 reads CASSLASSGAGELFF. Written as DNA, the CDR3 is TGTGCCAGCAGCTTGGCCAGCTCGGGGGCCGGGGAGCTGTTTTTT.

The V and J genes are TRBV13 and TRBJ2-3; D might be TRBD1 (6 bases). CDR3 length: 15 amino acids. The germline gives CDR1 PRHDT, CDR2 FYEKMQ (reference sequence). V lost 10 bases and J 2 bases, leaving 19 bases between the germline ends. The CDR3, as DNA: TGTGCCACCAGTGATAACGACAGGATCACAGATACGCAGTATTTT. It is translated as CATSDNDRITDTQYF.

The chain combines TRBV20-1 with TRBJ2-2; 12 positions match TRBD2. CDR1 is DFQATT, CDR2 SNEGSKA, per germline (reference sequence). CDR3 length equals 14 residues. CDR3 amino acids: CNSSGGARTGELFF. As DNA, the CDR3 is TGCAATTCTAGCGGGGGGGCTCGGACCGGGGAGCTGTTTTTT.

Ten or more counts support this clonotype. The genes are TRBV20-1 and TRBJ1-5; D gene uncertain. The CDR3 loop spans 15 amino acids. With 2 bases removed from V and 2 bases from J, the gap between germline ends came to 13 bases. In germline, CDR1 is DFQATT, CDR2 SNEGSKA (reference sequence). The CDR3 is CSARLREGGNQPQHF. The CDR3 DNA follows: TGCAGTGCTAGACTCCGCGAGGGAGGCAATCAGCCCCAGCATTTT.

This clonotype came up many times. DNA of the CDR3: TGTGCCAGCAGTTTTGGGACTACCGTCGGGGAGCAGTACTTC. This codes for CASSFGTTVGEQYF. The chain links TRBV28 to TRBJ2-7; 7 bases line up with TRBD2. V lost 3 bases to trimming and J lost 7 bases; unmatched junction nucleotides: 9. This CDR3 contains 14 residues. Germline CDR1 MDHEN, CDR2 SYDVKM.

This clonotype was observed at least ten times. The chain is built from TRBV6-2 or TRBV6-3 and TRBJ2-2; D is unresolved. This CDR3 comprises 12 residues. V was shortened by 0 bases and J by 6 bases, with 2 bases between the two germline ends. Per germline, CDR1 MNHEY and CDR2 SVGEGT. CDR3 sequence: CASSYSPGELFF. The CDR3 DNA is TGTGCCAGCAGTTACTCGCCCGGGGAGCTGTTTTTT.

On this clonotype itself: Since a much larger clone is just one base distant, this may be a read error. The chain links TRBV30 to TRBJ2-7, with 11 positions matching TRBD2. Germline V gene lookup returns CDR1 GTSNPN and CDR2 SVGIG (reference sequence). The CDR3 is made up of 14 amino acids. The J segment lost 4 bases and the V segment lost 1 base, leaving 3 bases of the junction unmatched. This chain's CDR3 is CAWSDTSGGYEQYF. CDR3 nucleotide sequence: TGTGCCTGGAGTGATACTAGCGGGGGTTACGAGCAGTACTTC.

This clonotype has a count of ten or more. The chain uses TRBV27 and TRBJ2-3; D not resolved. The CDR3 length is 15 residues. Looked up from germline, CDR1 is MNHEY and CDR2 is SMNVEV (reference sequence). V gave up 3 bases and J gave up 2 bases, with 12 bases separating them. This chain's CDR3 is CASSFITPLTDTQYF. The CDR3 DNA follows: TGTGCCAGCAGTTTTATAACCCCTCTCACAGATACGCAGTATTTT.

V is TRBV14 and J is TRBJ2-7; D is uncertain. The CDR3 is 13 amino acids. Germline V gene lookup returns CDR1 SGHDN and CDR2 FVKESK. The germline V and J ends were trimmed by 4 bases and 3 bases, with 10 bases remaining between them. The CDR3 region has the DNA TGTGCCAGCAGCCCCGACCTGATCTACGAGCAGTACTTC. This encodes CASSPDLIYEQYF.

This clonotype has ten or more counts. The chain is built from TRBV20-1 and TRBJ2-1, with TRBD1 as a possible D gene (5 bases). The CDR3 length is 15 residues. Trimming pared 1 base from V and 8 bases from J, leaving 18 bases between. Per germline, CDR1 DFQATT and CDR2 SNEGSKA (reference sequence). The CDR3 DNA reads as TGCAGTGCTAGAGGGGGCCAGAGCTTCTTAGATGAGCAGTTCTTC. It is translated as CSARGGQSFLDEQFF.

The chain carries TRBV27 and TRBJ2-7, with 7 nucleotides matching TRBD1. V was clipped by 4 bases and J by 3 bases; unmatched bases: 6. The V gene's germline CDR1 is MNHEY and CDR2 SMNVEV (reference sequence). CDR3 length equals 14 residues. CDR3 region: CASSSATGDYEQYF. The DNA of the CDR3 is TGTGCCAGCAGTTCCGCCACAGGGGACTACGAGCAGTACTTC.

The rearrangement joins TRBV19 to TRBJ1-2; TRBD1 agrees at 9 bases. Unmatched junction bases numbered 6, after V lost 4 bases and J lost 0 bases. From germline, CDR1 is LNHDA and CDR2 SQIVND (reference sequence). This CDR3 region has 16 residues. The CDR3 sequence is CASSRDRERSNYGYTF. The DNA of the CDR3 is TGTGCCAGTAGTAGGGACAGGGAAAGGTCTAACTATGGCTACACCTTC.

This clonotype was found a few times. The chain combines TRBV5-1 with TRBJ2-1, with 11 bases matching TRBD1. This CDR3 is 14 amino acids long. V dropped 3 bases and J dropped 9; count of bases not matched to a gene: 5. In germline, CDR1 is SGHRS, CDR2 YFSETQ. This chain's CDR3 is CASSWTGGISEQFF. In DNA, the CDR3 is TGCGCCAGCAGCTGGACAGGGGGCATTAGTGAGCAGTTCTTC.

The rearrangement links TRBV9 to TRBJ2-7; 9 bases are a match to TRBD2. The length of the CDR3 is 14 residues. The junction had 4 bases not matched to a gene; V was cut back by 5 bases and J by 1 base. CDR1 and CDR2 from the germline V gene are SGDLS and YYNGEE. This chain's CDR3 is CASSSSGDSYEQYF. In DNA, the CDR3 is TGTGCCAGCAGTTCTAGCGGGGATTCCTACGAGCAGTACTTC.

In its sample, this clonotype was seen many times. The gene calls are TRBV2 and TRBJ1-2; 7 positions agree with TRBD1. The CDR3 consists of 14 residues. The J segment lost 1 base and the V segment lost 5 bases, leaving 4 bases of the junction unmatched. The germline V gene encodes CDR1 SNHLY and CDR2 FYNNEI. The CDR3 region is CASSRTGSNYGYTF. The DNA of the CDR3 is TGTGCCAGCAGTCGGACAGGAAGTAACTATGGCTACACCTTC.

Comments on this clonotype: A read error is possible here, since a much larger clone lies one base away. The chain has TRBV7-2 and TRBJ2-7; TRBD2 matches at 12 bases. Trimming took 5 bases from V and 3 from J; bases not matched to a gene: 2. The CDR3 extends over 14 amino acids. In germline, CDR1 is SGHTA, CDR2 FQGNSA. CDR3 nucleotides: TGTGCCAGCAGCGTACTAGCGGGAGGCTACGAGCAGTACTTC. Its protein is CASSVLAGGYEQYF.

Many counts were recorded for this clonotype. The V gene is TRBV4-1, the J gene TRBJ1-5; D may be TRBD1 (6 bases). V was cut by 4 bases and J by 0 bases, with 16 bases left in between. The CDR3 is 17 residues long. CDR1 is MGHRA, CDR2 YSYEKL, per germline. The CDR3 spells CASSPRHREYSNQPQHF. CDR3 bases: TGCGCCAGCAGCCCGAGGCACAGGGAATATAGCAATCAGCCCCAGCATTTT.

V is TRBV5-1 and J is TRBJ2-5, with D perhaps TRBD1 (5 bases). Deletions cut 0 bases from V and 5 bases from J, with 23 bases between. This CDR3 has 18 residues. Per the germline V gene, CDR1 is SGHRS and CDR2 is YFSETQ. For the CDR3, the DNA is TGCGCCAGCAGCTTGGGAGACAGTGCCTCTCGAGATTGGGAGACCCAGTACTTC. Translated: CASSLGDSASRDWETQYF.

The CDR3 nucleotides read TGCGCCAGCAGCCAGTCCGGGACTACACGCACAGATACGCAGTATTTT. Protein sequence: CASSQSGTTRTDTQYF. J is TRBJ2-3 and V is TRBV4-1; 7 nucleotides line up with TRBD2. V lost 3 bases to trimming and J lost 1 base; unmatched junction nucleotides: 7. Germline assignment: CDR1 MGHRA and CDR2 YSYEKL. The CDR3 spans 16 residues.

This clonotype occurred many times. The CDR3 spells CASKLEGVGYGYTF. The CDR3 DNA sequence: TGTGCCAGCAAGCTCGAGGGGGTTGGGTATGGCTACACCTTC. The chain has TRBV2 and TRBJ1-2; a weak D match, TRBD1 (6 bases). The germline gives CDR1 SNHLY, CDR2 FYNNEI. The CDR3 extends over 14 amino acids. The ends were cut back, 7 bases at V and 5 bases at J, with 17 bases in the middle. The full variable domain, its missing parts supplied by reference TRBV2 and TRBJ1-2, is EPEVTQTPSHQVTQMGQEVILRCVPISNHLYFYWYRQILGQKVEFLVSFYNNEISEKSEIFDDQFSVERPDGSNFTLKIRSTKLEDSAMYFCASKLEGVGYGYTFGSGTRLTVV.

In regard to this clonotype: This clone may be a read error of a much larger clone one base away. The V gene is TRBV28, the J gene TRBJ1-1; D gene unclear. Germline V gene sequence: CDR1 MDHEN, CDR2 SYDVKM. This CDR3 comprises 15 residues. Trimming took off 3 bases at V and 4 bases at J, with 15 bases between the two ends. The CDR3 DNA follows: TGTGCCAGCAGTTTCACGGGAGTCGAGAGCACTGAAGCTTTCTTT. It yields the protein CASSFTGVESTEAFF.

There are a few counts of this clonotype. CDR3 nucleotides: TGTGCCAGCAACCCCGACGGCGGCCTCAATCAGCCCCAGCATTTT. Protein: CASNPDGGLNQPQHF. The V call is TRBV27, the J call TRBJ1-5; no reliable D call. The CDR3 length is 15 residues. V was cut by 7 bases and J by 3 bases, with 16 bases left in between. Germline CDR1 and CDR2: MNHEY and SMNVEV (reference sequence).

The rearrangement links TRBV10-3 to TRBJ1-2, with D unclear. CDR3 length equals 12 residues. Germline loops: CDR1 ENHRY, CDR2 SYGVKD. Trimming removed 3 bases from V and 5 bases from J, with 7 bases in between. In nucleotides, the CDR3 is TGTGCCATCAGTGACGCCGGTTATGGCTACACCTTC. This encodes CAISDAGYGYTF.

Concerning this clonotype itself: A read error may explain this, as a much larger clone is one base away. This sequence joins TRBV5-1 and TRBJ2-7; TRBD2 might be the D (6 bases). CDR3 length: 16 amino acids. Per germline, CDR1 SGHRS and CDR2 YFSETQ. The CDR3 loop reads CVSSLVRGEFADEQYF. CDR3 DNA: TGCGTCAGCAGCTTGGTTCGCGGGGAGTTTGCGGACGAGCAGTACTTC.

This clonotype was counted at least ten times. This chain joins TRBV11-2 and TRBJ1-4; D is perhaps TRBD1 (5 bases). V lost 4 bases, J lost 3 bases, and 24 bases lay in between. CDR1 and CDR2 (germline): SGHAT, FQNNGV. The CDR3 is 19 amino acids. CDR3 nucleotide sequence: TGTGCCAGCAGCTCCATGCAGGGCGAATCTCCTCGATCTAATGAAAAACTGTTTTTT. Translation gives CASSSMQGESPRSNEKLFF.

In its sample, this clonotype was seen a few times. J is TRBJ2-5 and V is TRBV27; D gene ambiguous. Per germline, CDR1 MNHEY and CDR2 SMNVEV (reference sequence). CDR3 length: 14 amino acids. V was clipped by 2 bases and J by 2 bases, with 9 bases between them. The CDR3 DNA reads TGTGCCAGCAGTTTAGTCCCGCAACAAGAGACCCAGTACTTC. Translation gives CASSLVPQQETQYF.

This clonotype was counted only a few times. The chain is built from TRBV6-2 or TRBV6-3 and TRBJ2-3; the match to TRBD1 covers 8 bases. Per the germline V gene, CDR1 is MNHEY and CDR2 is SVGEGT. Trimming removed 5 bases from V and 3 bases from J; junction bases left unmatched: 7. The CDR3 totals 15 residues. Here the CDR3 DNA reads TGTGCCAGCAGTCCCAGGGGGCAAAGGACAGATACGCAGTATTTT. This sequence encodes CASSPRGQRTDTQYF.

This clonotype has ten or more counts. The J gene is TRBJ2-5, the V gene TRBV20-1; 7 nucleotides line up with TRBD1. Germline values: CDR1 DFQATT, CDR2 SNEGSKA (reference sequence). This CDR3 region has 15 residues. With V trimmed by 0 bases and J by 12 bases, 16 bases remained unmatched. The CDR3 spells CSARDLVGTGEIKYF. CDR3 sequence (DNA): TGCAGTGCTAGAGATCTCGTTGGAACAGGGGAGATCAAGTACTTC.